Listed below are T cell receptor beta chains from one sample, sequenced in a study of cytomegalovirus exposure and HLA in healthy donors. Method: immunoSEQ multiplex PCR; TCRdb's copy keeps in-frame clones and lacks some. This sample has about 110,000 clones; 70% to 90% occur once, and the top ten carry approximately 1.4%. The source material was PBMCs. These receptor sequences come from a woman aged 25 to 45 in good health and CMV-seropositive. Both conserved end residues are part of each CDR3. D genes are given only for firm matches. Expanded clones are given a class, and other clones once, few, many or no size at all.

d_gene	abundance	v_gene	j_gene	len	CDR3nt	CDR3aa
-	once	TRBV19	TRBJ1-1	13	TGTGCCAGTAGTATCACCAGGGGCACTGAAGCTTTCTTT	CASSITRGTEAFF
-	-	TRBV6-5	TRBJ2-5	14	TGTGCCAGCAGTCCCTCCGACGGGCAAGAGACCCAGTACTTC	CASSPSDGQETQYF
-	-	TRBV28	TRBJ2-1	14	TGTGCCAGCAGCCCGAAGAGGGAACACGATGAGCAGTTCTTC	CASSPKREHDEQFF
-	-	TRBV13	TRBJ1-2	15	TGTGCCAGCAGCTTAGAGCAGGGAGGGACCTATGGCTACACCTTC	CASSLEQGGTYGYTF
-	-	TRBV6-6	TRBJ1-5	14	TGTGCCAGCACTTGGGGGGGCGGCAATCAGCCCCAGCATTTT	CASTWGGGNQPQHF
TRBD2	-	TRBV7-8	TRBJ2-2	15	TGTGCCAGCAGCCCGCGGGGGAGCTACACCGGGGAGCTGTTTTTT	CASSPRGSYTGELFF
-	-	TRBV7-8	TRBJ2-7	13	TGTGCCAGCAGCTTAGCGGGCCTCTACGAGCAGTACTTC	CASSLAGLYEQYF
-	-	TRBV15	TRBJ1-2	15	TGTGCCACCAGCAGAGATAGAGGGAGTAACTATGGCTACACCTTC	CATSRDRGSNYGYTF
TRBD1	-	TRBV6-5	TRBJ2-1	14	TGTGCCAGCAGTCCGGACAGGTCATACAATGAGCAGTTCTTC	CASSPDRSYNEQFF
-	-	TRBV4-3	TRBJ1-6	14	TGCGCCAGCAGCTCAGACATCTATAATTCACCCCTCCACTTT	CASSSDIYNSPLHF
-	-	TRBV5-6	TRBJ2-7	14	TGTGCCAGCAGCTTGGTGCAGGGTCAGGCTGGACAGTACTTC	CASSLVQGQAGQYF
TRBD2	-	TRBV10-3	TRBJ2-7	13	TGTGCCATCAGTGGGACTAGCGGCGACGAGCAGTACTTC	CAISGTSGDEQYF
-	-	TRBV27	TRBJ2-3	13	TGTGCCAGCAGGAGACTAGTCACAGATACGCAGTATTTT	CASRRLVTDTQYF
TRBD2	-	TRBV5-4	TRBJ2-3	18	TGTGCCAGCAGCCTGGGACTAGCGGGGGGAGGTAGCGGAGATACGCAGTATTTT	CASSLGLAGGGSGDTQYF
-	few	TRBV19	TRBJ1-2	13	TGTGCCAGTAGTTCCTCCCCAGGGCCTGGCTACACCTTC	CASSSSPGPGYTF
TRBD2	-	TRBV11-2	TRBJ2-5	15	TGTGCCAGCAGCTTAGGGGCGGGAGGGCAAGAGACCCAGTACTTC	CASSLGAGGQETQYF
-	-	TRBV19	TRBJ1-5	13	TGTGCCAGTAGTGAAAGGGCGGGTCAGCCCCAGCATTTT	CASSERAGQPQHF
-	-	TRBV5-1	TRBJ1-2	11	TGCGCCAGCAGGGCTGACTATGGCTACACCTTC	CASRADYGYTF
TRBD1	few	TRBV7-8	TRBJ1-1	13	TGTGCCAGCAGCTTAACAGGGGGGACTGAAGCTTTCTTT	CASSLTGGTEAFF
TRBD2	-	TRBV7-2	TRBJ2-7	15	TGTGCCAGCAGCTTAACTAGCGGGGGCCCCTACGAGCAGTACTTC	CASSLTSGGPYEQYF
-	-	TRBV30	TRBJ2-2	13	TGTGCCTGGAGTGTAACATATGTAGGGGAGCTGTTTTTT	CAWSVTYVGELFF
TRBD1	-	TRBV11-2	TRBJ2-7	17	TGTGCCAGCAGCCCCACAAACAGGGGGGTAAGCTCCTACGAGCAGTACTTC	CASSPTNRGVSSYEQYF
TRBD1	-	TRBV5-6	TRBJ1-1	17	TGTGCCAGCAGCTTGACACCACAGGGGTCCGAGGGCCCTGAAGCTTTCTTT	CASSLTPQGSEGPEAFF
-	-	TRBV30	TRBJ1-2	14	TGTGCCTGGAGTGTACACGGAGGGTCTAGTGGCTACACCTTC	CAWSVHGGSSGYTF
-	-	TRBV5-6	TRBJ2-3	17	TGTGCCAGCAGCTTGATAGGGACACCTCCTACCACAGATACGCAGTATTTT	CASSLIGTPPTTDTQYF
-	-	TRBV11-2	TRBJ1-1	15	TGTGCCAGCAGTTTAACCAGGGACATGAACACTGAAGCTTTCTTT	CASSLTRDMNTEAFF
-	-	TRBV4-3	TRBJ1-5	13	TGCGCCAGCAGCCGACAGCTGGGTCAGCCCCAGCATTTT	CASSRQLGQPQHF
TRBD2	-	TRBV15	TRBJ2-7	14	TGTGCCACCAGCCCGGAGCGGGGGCCCTACGAGCAGTACTTC	CATSPERGPYEQYF
-	-	TRBV23-1	TRBJ1-4	16	TGCGCCAGCAGACCCCGCACACCCGCAACTAATGAAAAACTGTTTTTT	CASRPRTPATNEKLFF
TRBD1	-	TRBV15	TRBJ2-7	15	TGTGCCACCAGCCCAGGACAGGTGAGGGCCTACGAGCAGTACTTC	CATSPGQVRAYEQYF
TRBD1	-	TRBV18	TRBJ1-2	18	TGTGCCAGCTCACCGCCCCGCCTGACAGGGGGTTCTAACTATGGCTACACCTTC	CASSPPRLTGGSNYGYTF
TRBD2	-	TRBV5-1	TRBJ2-1	16	TGCGCCAGCATGGTAGGGGAGAGCGGGGTATACAATGAGCAGTTCTTC	CASMVGESGVYNEQFF
TRBD1	-	TRBV27	TRBJ1-6	14	TGTGCCAGCAGTCCAAGGACAGGTTACTCACCCCTCCACTTT	CASSPRTGYSPLHF
-	-	TRBV27	TRBJ2-1	14	TGTGCCAGCAGTTTCGTGGGACTCTACAATGAGCAGTTCTTC	CASSFVGLYNEQFF
TRBD1	-	TRBV5-1	TRBJ1-5	15	TGCGCCAGCAGCTTGGAGACAGGGGGCGGGCAGCCCCAGCATTTT	CASSLETGGGQPQHF
-	-	TRBV4-1	TRBJ2-1	14	TGCGCCAGCAGCCAAGATTTAAGGAGGGACAGAAAGTTCTTC	CASSQDLRRDRKFF
-	-	TRBV2	TRBJ1-2	15	TGTGCCAGCAGTGAAGGGGCGGCAGGGTGGCCTGGCTACACCTTC	CASSEGAAGWPGYTF
TRBD1	-	TRBV5-1	TRBJ1-2	16	TGCGCCAGCAGCTTGTCTCCGGGACAGGGCACCGATGGCTACACCTTC	CASSLSPGQGTDGYTF
-	-	TRBV14	TRBJ2-7	13	TGTGCCAGCAGCCAAGAGGTAGTCCACGAGCAGTACTTC	CASSQEVVHEQYF
TRBD1	-	TRBV5-1	TRBJ1-2	16	TGCGCCAGCAGCTTGGCCGGGACAGGGGGCTCGGATGGCTACACCTTC	CASSLAGTGGSDGYTF
-	-	TRBV4-3	TRBJ2-1	14	TGCGCCAGCAGCCAAGATGGCAGTAACAATGAGCAGTTCTTC	CASSQDGSNNEQFF
-	-	TRBV18	TRBJ2-5	12	TGTGCCAGCTCACCCGAGGGAGAGACCCAGTACTTC	CASSPEGETQYF
TRBD1	-	TRBV4-2	TRBJ2-5	16	TGTGCCAGCAGCCAAGGGCCGGGACAGCTTCAAGAGACCCAGTACTTC	CASSQGPGQLQETQYF
-	-	TRBV28	TRBJ1-5	15	TGTGCCAGCAGTTTAACGGGAGTTAGCAATCAGCCCCAGCATTTT	CASSLTGVSNQPQHF
-	-	TRBV14	TRBJ2-7	11	TGTGCCAGCAGCCAAAGTCGGGAGCAGTACTTC	CASSQSREQYF
-	-	TRBV28	TRBJ1-2	13	TGTGCCAGCAGCCCCGACAGATCCTATGGCTACACCTTC	CASSPDRSYGYTF
TRBD2	-	TRBV30	TRBJ2-1	15	TGTGCCTGGAGTCGGCTAGCGGGGGGGCCAAGTGAGCAGTTCTTC	CAWSRLAGGPSEQFF
TRBD1	-	TRBV29-1	TRBJ1-3	12	TGCAGCGCCCGGGACAGCTCGGACACCATATATTTT	CSARDSSDTIYF
-	-	TRBV4-1	TRBJ2-2	15	TGCGCCAGCAGCCAAGAAACAGGATACACCGGGGAGCTGTTTTTT	CASSQETGYTGELFF
-	once	TRBV6-4	TRBJ2-2	14	TGTGCCAGCAGTCAAAGAGCGGACACCGGGGAGCTGTTTTTT	CASSQRADTGELFF
TRBD2	-	TRBV14	TRBJ2-1	16	TGTGCCAGCAGCCAAGATGAGACTAGCTGGAGCAATGAGCAGTTCTTC	CASSQDETSWSNEQFF
-	-	TRBV9	TRBJ1-4	14	TGTGCCAGCAGCGTAGCAGCAACTAATGAAAAACTGTTTTTT	CASSVAATNEKLFF
TRBD1	-	TRBV18	TRBJ2-7	13	TGTGCCAGCTCATCGGGACAGTTCTACGAGCAGTACTTC	CASSSGQFYEQYF
TRBD1	-	TRBV5-6	TRBJ2-1	14	TGTGCCAGCAGCTGGGGACAGGGGGCTGTTGAGCAGTTCTTC	CASSWGQGAVEQFF